Detailed here is one TCR beta chain. Its antigen is unknown. This record comes from a study of radiation and T cells in renal cell carcinoma. Study-level results: Pretreatment tumor biopsies were lacking, so baseline clonotypes are unknown. Top tumor clonotypes rose in blood 2 weeks post-radiation, then contracted.

Time point reported: baseline pretreatment blood. As to treatment: 15 Gy SBRT to primary tumor, nephrectomy 4 weeks later. Clear cell pathology was present in this patient's renal cell carcinoma. Germline CDR1 LNHDA, CDR2 SQIVND (reference sequence). V lost 3 bases, J lost 7 bases, and 9 bases stayed unmatched. CDR3 length: 15 residues. Only in-frame clones appear in the TCRdb table, and some are missing; sequencing was by immunoSEQ multiplex PCR. The data contain over 120,000 clones, around nine tenths of them seen just once; the ten biggest clones take up 12%. The material was blood, obtained from a patient whose treatment included radiotherapy and nephrectomy. The sequence was collected from a woman aged 50 to 60 with renal cell carcinoma. The chain carries TRBV19 and TRBJ2-7; 10 bases map to TRBD1. This CDR3 is CASSIGGTGESEQYF. CDR3 nucleotides: TGTGCCAGTAGTATCGGGGGGACAGGGGAGAGTGAGCAGTACTTC.